A selection of T cell receptor beta chains follows, all from one sample in a study of shared clonotypes between healthy human individuals. TCRdb keeps only in-frame clones here, not all; method: immunoSEQ multiplex PCR. The repertoire holds about 1.5 million clones, approximately 98% seen once, with roughly 0.42% in the top ten. Sequenced sample: naive CD4+ T cells sorted from blood. These receptors all come from a man younger than 45 in good health. The CDR3 runs from the conserved cysteine through the conserved F or W. The D gene is left open where the match is weak. Clone sizes are given selectively: once, few, many, or a class where the clone is expanded.

j_call | d_call | v_call | clone_size | cdr3_length | cdr3_nt | cdr3_aa
TRBJ2-2 | - | TRBV7-3 | - | 12 | TGTGCCAGCAGCAAGGGCCCCGGGGAGCTGTTTTTT | CASSKGPGELFF
TRBJ2-7 | TRBD2 | TRBV27 | - | 16 | TGTGCCAGCAGTCCAGGACTAGCGGAGGCCTCCTACGAGCAGTACTTC | CASSPGLAEASYEQYF
TRBJ2-1 | TRBD2 | TRBV27 | - | 18 | TGTGCCAGCGACGAGGGACTAGCGATGGTTGCCCTCCAGAATGAGCAGTTCTTC | CASDEGLAMVALQNEQFF
TRBJ2-1 | - | TRBV13 | - | 16 | TGTGCCAGCAGCTCCCCCGGGACGGAGAAAAACAATGAGCAGTTCTTC | CASSSPGTEKNNEQFF
TRBJ1-4 | - | TRBV5-1 | - | 13 | TGCGCCAGCAGCGCGGTGGGGGATGAAAAACTGTTTTTT | CASSAVGDEKLFF
TRBJ1-2 | TRBD1 | TRBV28 | - | 13 | TGTGCCAGCAGAACAGGGGTGGGATCGAGCTACACCTTC | CASRTGVGSSYTF
TRBJ2-3 | - | TRBV27 | - | 15 | TGTGCCAGCAGTTTCTACGGGAGAGGGACAGATACGCAGTATTTT | CASSFYGRGTDTQYF
TRBJ2-1 | TRBD2 | TRBV28 | - | 14 | TGTGCCAGCAGTTTGGGCGGGAGGGCCATTTATGCGTTCTTC | CASSLGGRAIYAFF
TRBJ2-7 | - | TRBV5-1 | once | 16 | TGCGCCAGCAGCTGGGACCTCTTCCGCGCCCAATACGAGCAGTACTTC | CASSWDLFRAQYEQYF
TRBJ1-5 | - | TRBV5-6 | - | 15 | TGTGCCAGCAGCACACGACAACGCCCCCCTCAGCCCCAGCATTTT | CASSTRQRPPQPQHF
TRBJ2-5 | - | TRBV5-4 | - | 14 | TGTGCCAGCAGCTTGGCCGGCTCCTCAGAGACCCAGTACTTC | CASSLAGSSETQYF
TRBJ2-5 | - | TRBV5-5 | - | 14 | TGTGCCAGCAGTCCCACGTGGGTTTCGGAGACCCAGTACTTC | CASSPTWVSETQYF
TRBJ2-7 | TRBD2 | TRBV28 | - | 15 | TGTGCCAGCAGTTTTGTAACTAGCGGTAGGTACGAGCAGTACTTC | CASSFVTSGRYEQYF
TRBJ2-1 | TRBD2 | TRBV2 | - | 16 | TGTGCCAGCAGAGAAAGGACTAGCCCATCCTACAATGAGCAGTTCTTC | CASRERTSPSYNEQFF
TRBJ1-1 | - | TRBV14 | once | 13 | TGTGCCAGCAGCCAAGATGGGAGCGGACAAGCTTTCTTT | CASSQDGSGQAFF
TRBJ1-5 | - | TRBV28 | once | 15 | TGTGCCAGCAGTCTTGGTTTGCAGCGCAATCAGCCCCAGCATTTT | CASSLGLQRNQPQHF
TRBJ2-7 | TRBD2 | TRBV9 | - | 16 | TGTGCCAGCAGCGTCTCCCAACTAGCGGGAGGGCGGGAGCAGTACTTC | CASSVSQLAGGREQYF
TRBJ2-5 | TRBD2 | TRBV5-1 | - | 19 | TGCGCCAGCAGCCTGCACGGGACTAGCGGGAGTTTGGGCCAAGAGACCCAGTACTTC | CASSLHGTSGSLGQETQYF